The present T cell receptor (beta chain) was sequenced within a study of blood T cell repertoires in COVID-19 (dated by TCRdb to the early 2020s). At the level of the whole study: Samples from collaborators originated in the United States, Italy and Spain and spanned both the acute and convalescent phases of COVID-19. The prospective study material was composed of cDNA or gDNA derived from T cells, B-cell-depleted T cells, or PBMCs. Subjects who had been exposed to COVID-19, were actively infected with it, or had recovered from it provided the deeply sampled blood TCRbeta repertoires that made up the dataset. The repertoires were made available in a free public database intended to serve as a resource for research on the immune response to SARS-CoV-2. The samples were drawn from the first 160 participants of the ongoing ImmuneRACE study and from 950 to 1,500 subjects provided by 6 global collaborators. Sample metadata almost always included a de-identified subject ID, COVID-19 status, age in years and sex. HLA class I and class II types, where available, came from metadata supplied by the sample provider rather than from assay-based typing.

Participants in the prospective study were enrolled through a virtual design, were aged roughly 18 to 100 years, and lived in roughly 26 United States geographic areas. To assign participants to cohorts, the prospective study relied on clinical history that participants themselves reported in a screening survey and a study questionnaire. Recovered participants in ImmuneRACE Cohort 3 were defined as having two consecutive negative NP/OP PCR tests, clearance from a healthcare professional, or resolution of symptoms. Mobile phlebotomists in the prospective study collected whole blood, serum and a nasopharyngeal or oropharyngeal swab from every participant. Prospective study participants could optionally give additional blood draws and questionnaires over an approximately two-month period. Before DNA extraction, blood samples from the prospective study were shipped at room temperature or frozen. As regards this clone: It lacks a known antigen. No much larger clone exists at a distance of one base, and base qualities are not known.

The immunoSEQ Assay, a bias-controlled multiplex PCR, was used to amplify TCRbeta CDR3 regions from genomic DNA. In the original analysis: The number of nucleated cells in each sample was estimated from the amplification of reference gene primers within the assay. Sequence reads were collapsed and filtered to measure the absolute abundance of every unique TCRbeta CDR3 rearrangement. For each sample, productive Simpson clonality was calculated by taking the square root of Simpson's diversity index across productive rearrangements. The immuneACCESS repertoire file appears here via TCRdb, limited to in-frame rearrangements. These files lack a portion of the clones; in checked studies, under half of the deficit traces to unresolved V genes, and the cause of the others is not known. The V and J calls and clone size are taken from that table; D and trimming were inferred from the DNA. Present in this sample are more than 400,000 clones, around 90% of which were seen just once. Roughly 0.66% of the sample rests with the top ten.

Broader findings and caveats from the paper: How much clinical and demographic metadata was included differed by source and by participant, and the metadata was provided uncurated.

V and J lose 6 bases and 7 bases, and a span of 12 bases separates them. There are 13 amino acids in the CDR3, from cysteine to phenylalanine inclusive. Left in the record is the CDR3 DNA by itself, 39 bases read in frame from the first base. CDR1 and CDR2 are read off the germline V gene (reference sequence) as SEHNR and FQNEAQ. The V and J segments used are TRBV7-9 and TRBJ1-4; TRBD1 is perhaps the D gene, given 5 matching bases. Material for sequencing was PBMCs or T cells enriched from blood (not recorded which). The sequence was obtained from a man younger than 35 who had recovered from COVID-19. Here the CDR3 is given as CASRISGGEKLFF. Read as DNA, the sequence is TGTGCCAGCAGAATCTCGGGGGGTGAAAAACTGTTTTTT. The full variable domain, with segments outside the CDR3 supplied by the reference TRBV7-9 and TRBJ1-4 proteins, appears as DTGVSQNPRHKITKRGQNVTFRCDPISEHNRLYWYRQTLGQGPEFLTYFQNEAQLEKSRLLSDRFSAERPKGSFSTLEIQRTEQGDSAMYLCASRISGGEKLFFGSGTQLSVL.